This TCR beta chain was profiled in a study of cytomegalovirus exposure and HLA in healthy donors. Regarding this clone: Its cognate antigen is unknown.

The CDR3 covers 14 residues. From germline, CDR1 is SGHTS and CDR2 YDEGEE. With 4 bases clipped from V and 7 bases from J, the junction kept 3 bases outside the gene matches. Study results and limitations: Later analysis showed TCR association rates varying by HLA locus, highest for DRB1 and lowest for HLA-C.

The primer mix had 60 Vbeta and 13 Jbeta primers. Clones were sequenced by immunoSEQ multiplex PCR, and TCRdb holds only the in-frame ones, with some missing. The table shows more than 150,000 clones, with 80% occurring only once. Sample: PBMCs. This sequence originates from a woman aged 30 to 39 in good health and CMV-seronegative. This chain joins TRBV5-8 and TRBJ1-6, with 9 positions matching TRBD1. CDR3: CASSPGTGNSPLHF. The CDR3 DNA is TGTGCCAGCAGCCCCGGGACAGGGAATTCACCCCTCCACTTT.